This TCR beta chain stems from a study of CD8+ T cells in alopecia areata (dated by TCRdb to the late 2010s). About the study as a whole: Treated patients were enrolled in an open-label pilot trial of oral tofacitinib at 5 to 10 mg twice daily for moderate-to-severe alopecia areata. Human TCRbeta sequencing covered scalp tissue and sorted CD4+ and CD8+ peripheral blood T cells from patchy and totalis/universalis alopecia areata patients and healthy controls. RNA came from the PAXgene miRNA kit for fixed scalp, the miRNeasy kit for PBMCs, and the RNeasy kit for mouse skin. Biopsies were taken from tofacitinib-treated patients at baseline and at 4 and 24 weeks of treatment, and a later scalp biopsy was taken in several of the tofacitinib-treated patients. The study used high-throughput TCRbeta sequencing to examine T cell clonal expansion in alopecia areata, in both the C3H/HeJ mouse model and human patients. Patients received tofacitinib for 6 to 18 months and were then followed off drug for 6 months to check for delayed response and recurrence. Scalp clonality was compared across normal scalp (n=4), patchy alopecia areata scalp (n=8), and alopecia totalis/universalis scalp (n=8). TCRbeta CDR3 regions were amplified by immunoSEQ multiplex PCR using 35 Vbeta forward and 13 Jbeta reverse primers. For the treated patients, the SALT score, which quantifies what percentage of scalp surface area is affected, served as the measure of disease severity.

Study-level results and caveats: Compared with normal scalp, lesional scalp had higher clonality and more expanded CD8+ clones, particularly in alopecia totalis/universalis, a pattern that suggests antigenic drive. Because the treated cohort was small and had just a single nonresponder, larger studies are needed to establish links between baseline CD8+ expansion and response. Shared TCR sequences between patients were less evident than in mice, which may be partly attributable to HLA diversity in the patient population. During tofacitinib treatment, many expanded lesional clones remained in scalp and blood, and this persistence may partly explain relapse after treatment is stopped. Resident alphabeta T cells in normal human skin are also sequenced, complicating scalp TCR repertoire analysis, unlike mouse skin dominated by gammadelta T cells. Tofacitinib significantly decreased scalp clonality and the number of expanded CD8+ clones among the top 100 scalp clones.

Preparation of the library involved the immunoSEQ multiplex PCR assay. RNA was extracted from all samples and reverse transcribed into cDNA as template for TCR sequencing. SuperScript III was used for first-strand cDNA synthesis, primed with a 2:1 mix of oligo-dT and random hexamers. A synthetic immune receptor repertoire was used to gauge amplification bias, and whatever bias remained was removed computationally. Per the source publication's procedure: Raw reads were preprocessed to remove errors, and CDR3 was defined according to IMGT conventions as the region from the conserved cysteine to phenylalanine. Clonality was calculated as 1 minus Shannon entropy normalized by log2 of the number of productive unique TCRs. Whether each scalp clone was CD4 or CD8 was inferred by checking scalp TCRbeta sequences against the CD4 and CD8 repertoires from sorted blood. The immuneACCESS repertoire file appears here via TCRdb, limited to in-frame rearrangements. These files lack a portion of the clones; in checked studies, under half of the deficit traces to unresolved V genes, and the cause of the others is not known. V and J calls and clone size come straight from that table; D and trimming were deduced from the DNA. This sample gives a few hundred thousand clones in total; 35% to 40% of them show up just once. The ten largest clonotypes hold 0.45% to 0.55% of the sample.

The treatment or condition label corresponds to: oral pan-JAK inhibitor, 5-10 mg twice daily. From alopecia areata patients, peripheral blood was collected along with lesional scalp punch biopsies. After PBMCs were isolated by density centrifugation and stained for CD3, CD4 and CD8, a FACSAria was used to sort CD4+ and CD8+ T cells. Worth noting for this clone: Its antigen is not yet known. Base qualities are not recorded, but no much larger clone differs from it by a single base.

The germline V gene supplies CDR1 SGHAT and CDR2 FQNNGV. Trimming costs V 1 base and J 2 bases, and their ends lie 15 bases apart. The CDR3 contains 16 residues, cysteine and phenylalanine counted. The kept DNA is CDR3 alone, 48 bases in frame from the first base. In this chain, TRBV11-2 is recombined with TRBJ2-7; D gene: possibly TRBD1, on 5 matching bases. Here the sequenced sample was CD4+ T cells sorted from blood, taken between weeks 30 and 35, from a patient treated with tofacitinib. The origin of this receptor is a human donor with alopecia areata. The CDR3 loop reads CASSLVAGKTAYEQYF. The nucleotides are TGTGCCAGCAGCTTAGTTGCAGGGAAGACTGCCTACGAGCAGTACTTC.